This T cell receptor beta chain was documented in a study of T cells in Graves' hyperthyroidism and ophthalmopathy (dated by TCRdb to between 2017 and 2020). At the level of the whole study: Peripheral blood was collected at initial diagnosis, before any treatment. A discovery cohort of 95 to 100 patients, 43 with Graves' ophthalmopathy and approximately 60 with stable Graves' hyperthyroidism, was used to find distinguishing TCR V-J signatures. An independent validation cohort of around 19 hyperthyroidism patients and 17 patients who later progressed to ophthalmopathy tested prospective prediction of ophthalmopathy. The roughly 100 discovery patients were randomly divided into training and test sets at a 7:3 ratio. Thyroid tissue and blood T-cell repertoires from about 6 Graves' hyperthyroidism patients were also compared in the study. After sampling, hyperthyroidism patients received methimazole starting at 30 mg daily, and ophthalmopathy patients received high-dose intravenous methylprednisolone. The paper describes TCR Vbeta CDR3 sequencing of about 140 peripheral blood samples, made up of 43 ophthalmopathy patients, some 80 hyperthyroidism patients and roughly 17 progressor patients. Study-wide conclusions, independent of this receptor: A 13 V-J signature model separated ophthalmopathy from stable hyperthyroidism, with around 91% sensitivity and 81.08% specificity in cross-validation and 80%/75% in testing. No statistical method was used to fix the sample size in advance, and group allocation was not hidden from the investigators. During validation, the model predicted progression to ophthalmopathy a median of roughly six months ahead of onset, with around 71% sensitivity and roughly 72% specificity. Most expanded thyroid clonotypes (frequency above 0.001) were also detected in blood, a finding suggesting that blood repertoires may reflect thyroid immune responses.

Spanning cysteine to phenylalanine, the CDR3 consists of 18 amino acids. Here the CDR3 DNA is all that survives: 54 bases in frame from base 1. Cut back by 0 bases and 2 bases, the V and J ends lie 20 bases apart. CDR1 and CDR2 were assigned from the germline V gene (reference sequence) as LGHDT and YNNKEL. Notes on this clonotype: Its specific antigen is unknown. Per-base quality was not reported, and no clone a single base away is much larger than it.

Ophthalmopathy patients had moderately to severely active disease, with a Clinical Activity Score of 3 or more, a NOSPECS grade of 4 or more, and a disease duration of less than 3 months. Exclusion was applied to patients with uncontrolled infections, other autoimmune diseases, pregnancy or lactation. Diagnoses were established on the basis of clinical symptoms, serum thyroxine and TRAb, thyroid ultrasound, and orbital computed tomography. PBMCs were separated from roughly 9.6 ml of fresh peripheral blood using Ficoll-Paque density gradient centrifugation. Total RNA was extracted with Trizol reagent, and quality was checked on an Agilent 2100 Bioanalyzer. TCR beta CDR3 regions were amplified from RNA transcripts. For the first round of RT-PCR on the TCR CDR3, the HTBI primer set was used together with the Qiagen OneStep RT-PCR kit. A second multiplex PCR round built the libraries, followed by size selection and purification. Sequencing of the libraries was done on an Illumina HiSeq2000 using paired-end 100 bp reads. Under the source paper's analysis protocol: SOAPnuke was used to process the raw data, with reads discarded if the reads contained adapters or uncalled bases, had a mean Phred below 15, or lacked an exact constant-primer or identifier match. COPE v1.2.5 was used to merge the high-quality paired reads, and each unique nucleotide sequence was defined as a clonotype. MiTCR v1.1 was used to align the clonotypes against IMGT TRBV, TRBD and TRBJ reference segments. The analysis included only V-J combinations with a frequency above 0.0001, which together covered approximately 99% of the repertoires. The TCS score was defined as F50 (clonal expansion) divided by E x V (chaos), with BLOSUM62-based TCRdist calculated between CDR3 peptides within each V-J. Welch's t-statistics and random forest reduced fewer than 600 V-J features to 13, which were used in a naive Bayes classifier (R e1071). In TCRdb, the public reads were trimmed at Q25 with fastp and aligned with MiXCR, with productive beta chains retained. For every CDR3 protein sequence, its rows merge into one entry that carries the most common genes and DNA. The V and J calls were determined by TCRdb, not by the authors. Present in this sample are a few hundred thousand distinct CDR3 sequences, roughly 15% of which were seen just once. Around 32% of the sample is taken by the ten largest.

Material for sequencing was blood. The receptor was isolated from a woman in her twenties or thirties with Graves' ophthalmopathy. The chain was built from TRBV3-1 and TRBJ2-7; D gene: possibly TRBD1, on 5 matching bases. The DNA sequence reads TGTGCCAGCAGCCAAGATAGAACGCGACAGACCTATACCTACGAGCAGTACTTC. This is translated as CASSQDRTRQTYTYEQYF.